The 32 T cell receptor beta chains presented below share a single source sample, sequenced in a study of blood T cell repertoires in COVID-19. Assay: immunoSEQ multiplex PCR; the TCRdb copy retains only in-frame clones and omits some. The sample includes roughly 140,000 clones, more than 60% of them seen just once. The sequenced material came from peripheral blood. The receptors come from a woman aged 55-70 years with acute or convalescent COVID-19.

For the CDR3, the DNA is TGTGCCAGCAGCTTGGAGGCTGCAGGGAACTATGGCTACACCTTC. Translated: CASSLEAAGNYGYTF. The V gene is TRBV5-6, the J gene TRBJ1-2; D might be TRBD1 (5 bases). Germline CDR1 SGHDT, CDR2 YYEEEE. This CDR3 is built from 15 residues. Deletions cut 0 bases from V and 2 bases from J, with 11 bases between.

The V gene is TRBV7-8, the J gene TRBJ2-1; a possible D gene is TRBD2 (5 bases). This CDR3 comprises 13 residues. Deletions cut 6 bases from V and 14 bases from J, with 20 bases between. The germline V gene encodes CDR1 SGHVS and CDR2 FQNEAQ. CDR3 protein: CASRDRTGVFKFF. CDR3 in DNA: TGTGCCAGCAGGGATAGGACTGGGGTTTTTAAGTTCTTC.

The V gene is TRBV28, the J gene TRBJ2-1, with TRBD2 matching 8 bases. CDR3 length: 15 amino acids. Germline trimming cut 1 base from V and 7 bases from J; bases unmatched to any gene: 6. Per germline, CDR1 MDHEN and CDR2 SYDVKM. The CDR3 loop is CASSLYGTSGNEQFF. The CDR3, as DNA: TGTGCCAGCAGTTTATATGGGACTAGTGGTAATGAGCAGTTCTTC.

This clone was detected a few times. The CDR3 coding sequence is TGTGCCAGCAGCTTGACCCGGTTAGCTAGTGAGCAGTTCTTC. Translation gives CASSLTRLASEQFF. The chain employs TRBV5-4 and TRBJ2-1; D is ambiguous. Trimming took off 1 base at V and 9 bases at J, with 14 bases between the two ends. In germline, CDR1 is SGHNT, CDR2 YYREEE (reference sequence). CDR3 length: 14 residues.

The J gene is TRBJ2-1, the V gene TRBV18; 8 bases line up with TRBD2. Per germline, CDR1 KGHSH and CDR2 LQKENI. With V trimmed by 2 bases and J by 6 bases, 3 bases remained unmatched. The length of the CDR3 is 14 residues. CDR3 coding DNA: TGTGCCAGCTCACCAACGGGGGGGCCCAATGAGCAGTTCTTC. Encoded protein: CASSPTGGPNEQFF.

This CDR3 reads CASSVLGGNTEAFF. CDR3 nucleotide sequence: TGTGCCAGCAGCGTATTGGGAGGGAACACTGAAGCTTTCTTT. The chain is built from TRBV7-2 and TRBJ1-1, with no clear D. The V end was cut by 5 bases, the J end by 1 base, with 11 bases between. The CDR3 runs 14 residues. Per germline, CDR1 SGHTA and CDR2 FQGNSA.

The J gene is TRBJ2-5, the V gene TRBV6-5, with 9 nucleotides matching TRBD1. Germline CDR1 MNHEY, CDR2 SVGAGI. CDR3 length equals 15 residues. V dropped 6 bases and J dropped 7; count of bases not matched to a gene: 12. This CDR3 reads CASRVGQGTFGTQYF. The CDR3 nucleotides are TGTGCCAGCAGGGTTGGACAGGGGACTTTTGGGACCCAGTACTTC.

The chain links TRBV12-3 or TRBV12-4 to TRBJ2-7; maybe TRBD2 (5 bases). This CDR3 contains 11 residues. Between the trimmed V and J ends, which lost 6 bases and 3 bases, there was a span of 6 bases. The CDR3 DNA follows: TGTGCCAGCAGCCGGGACTACGAGCAGTACTTC. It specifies CASSRDYEQYF.

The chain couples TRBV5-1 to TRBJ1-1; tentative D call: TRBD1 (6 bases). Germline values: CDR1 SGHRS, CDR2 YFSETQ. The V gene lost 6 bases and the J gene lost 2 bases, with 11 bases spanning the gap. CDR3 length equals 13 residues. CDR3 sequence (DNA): TGCGCCAGCATGGAAGGGGGAAACACTGAAGCTTTCTTT. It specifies CASMEGGNTEAFF.

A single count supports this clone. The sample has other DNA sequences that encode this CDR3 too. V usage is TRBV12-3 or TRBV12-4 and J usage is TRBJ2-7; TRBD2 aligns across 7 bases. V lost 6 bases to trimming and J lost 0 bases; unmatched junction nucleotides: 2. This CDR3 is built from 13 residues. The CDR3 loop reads CASRLASSYEQYF. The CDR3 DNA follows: TGTGCCAGCAGACTAGCGAGCTCCTACGAGCAGTACTTC.

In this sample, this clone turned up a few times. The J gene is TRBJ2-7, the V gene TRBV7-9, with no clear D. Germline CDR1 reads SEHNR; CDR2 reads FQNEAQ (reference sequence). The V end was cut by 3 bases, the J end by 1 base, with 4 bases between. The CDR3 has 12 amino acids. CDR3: CASSFSSYEQYF. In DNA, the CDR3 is TGTGCCAGCAGCTTTTCATCCTACGAGCAGTACTTC.

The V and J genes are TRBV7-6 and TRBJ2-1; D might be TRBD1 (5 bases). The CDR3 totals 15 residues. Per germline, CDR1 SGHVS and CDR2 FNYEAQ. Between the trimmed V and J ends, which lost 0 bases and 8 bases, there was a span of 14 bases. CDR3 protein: CASSLAGPNRDEQFF. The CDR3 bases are TGTGCCAGCAGCTTAGCGGGGCCTAATAGGGATGAGCAGTTCTTC.

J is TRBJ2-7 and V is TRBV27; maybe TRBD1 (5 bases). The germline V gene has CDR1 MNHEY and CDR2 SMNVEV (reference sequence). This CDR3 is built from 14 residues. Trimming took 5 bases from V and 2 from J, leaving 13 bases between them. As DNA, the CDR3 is TGTGCCAGCAGTCGTCAGGGCAATACCTACGAGCAGTACTTC. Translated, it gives CASSRQGNTYEQYF.

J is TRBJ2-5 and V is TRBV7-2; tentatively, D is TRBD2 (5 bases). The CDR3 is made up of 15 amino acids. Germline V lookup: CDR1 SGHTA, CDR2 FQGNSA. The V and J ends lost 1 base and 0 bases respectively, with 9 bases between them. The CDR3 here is CASSLVLADQETQYF. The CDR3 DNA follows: TGTGCCAGCAGCTTAGTCCTAGCAGACCAAGAGACCCAGTACTTC.

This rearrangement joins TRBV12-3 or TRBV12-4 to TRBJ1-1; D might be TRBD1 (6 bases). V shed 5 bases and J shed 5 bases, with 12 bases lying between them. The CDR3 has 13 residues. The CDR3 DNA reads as TGTGCCAGCAGTCTACAGGGAAGGACTGAAGCTTTCTTT. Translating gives CASSLQGRTEAFF.

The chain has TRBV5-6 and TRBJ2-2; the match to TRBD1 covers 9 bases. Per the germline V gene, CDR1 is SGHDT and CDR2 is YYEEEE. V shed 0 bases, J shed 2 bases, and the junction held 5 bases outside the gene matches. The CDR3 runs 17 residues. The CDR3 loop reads CASSLGTGVLNTGELFF. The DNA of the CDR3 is TGTGCCAGCAGCTTGGGGACAGGGGTCTTAAACACCGGGGAGCTGTTTTTT. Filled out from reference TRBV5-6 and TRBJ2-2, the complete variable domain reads DAGVTQSPTHLIKTRGQQVTLRCSPKSGHDTVSWYQQALGQGPQFIFQYYEEEERQRGNFPDRFSGHQFPNYSSELNVNALLLGDSALYLCASSLGTGVLNTGELFFGEGSRLTVL.

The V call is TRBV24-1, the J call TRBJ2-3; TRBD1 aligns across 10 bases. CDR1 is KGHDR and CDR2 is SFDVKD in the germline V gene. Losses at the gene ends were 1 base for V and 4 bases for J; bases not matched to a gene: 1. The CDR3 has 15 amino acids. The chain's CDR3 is CATSDFGTGADTQYF. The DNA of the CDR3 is TGTGCCACCAGTGATTTTGGGACAGGGGCAGATACGCAGTATTTT.

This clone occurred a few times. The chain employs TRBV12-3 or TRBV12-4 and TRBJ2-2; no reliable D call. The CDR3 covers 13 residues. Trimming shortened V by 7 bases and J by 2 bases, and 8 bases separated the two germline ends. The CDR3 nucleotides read TGTGCCAGCACCCCGGTTAACACCGGGGAGCTGTTTTTT. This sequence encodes CASTPVNTGELFF.

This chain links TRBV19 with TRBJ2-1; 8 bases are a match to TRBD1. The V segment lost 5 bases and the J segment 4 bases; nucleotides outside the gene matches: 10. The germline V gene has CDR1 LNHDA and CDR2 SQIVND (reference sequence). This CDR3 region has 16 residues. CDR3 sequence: CASSPEDRVVYNEQFF. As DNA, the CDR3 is TGTGCCAGTAGTCCCGAGGACAGGGTCGTATACAATGAGCAGTTCTTC.

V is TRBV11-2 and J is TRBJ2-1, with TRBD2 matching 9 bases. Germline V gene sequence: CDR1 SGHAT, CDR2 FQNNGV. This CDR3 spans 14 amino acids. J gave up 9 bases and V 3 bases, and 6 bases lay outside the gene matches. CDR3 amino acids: CASSFPGTSSEQFF. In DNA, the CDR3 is TGTGCCAGCAGCTTTCCCGGGACTAGCAGTGAGCAGTTCTTC.

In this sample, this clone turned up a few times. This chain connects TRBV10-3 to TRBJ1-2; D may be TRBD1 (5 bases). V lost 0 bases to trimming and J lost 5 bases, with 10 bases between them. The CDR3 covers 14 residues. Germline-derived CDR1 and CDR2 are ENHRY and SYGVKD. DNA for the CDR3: TGTGCCATCAGTGAGTCGGGGCCTTCGTATGGCTACACCTTC. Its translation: CAISESGPSYGYTF.

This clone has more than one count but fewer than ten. The CDR3, as DNA: TGTGCCAGCAGCTCACCGGGACTAGCGGGAAATCAGTTCTTC. Residues: CASSSPGLAGNQFF. J is TRBJ2-1 and V is TRBV7-2; 13 bases match TRBD2. The ends lost 4 bases at V and 13 bases at J; junction bases unmatched: 7. This CDR3 has 14 residues. The germline V gene encodes CDR1 SGHTA and CDR2 FQGNSA. Supplemented by reference TRBV7-2 and TRBJ2-1, the full variable domain reads GAGVSQSPSNKVTEKGKDVELRCDPISGHTALYWYRQSLGQGLEFLIYFQGNSAPDKSGLPSDRFSAERTGGSVSTLTIQRTQQEDSAVYLCASSSPGLAGNQFFGPGTRLTVL.

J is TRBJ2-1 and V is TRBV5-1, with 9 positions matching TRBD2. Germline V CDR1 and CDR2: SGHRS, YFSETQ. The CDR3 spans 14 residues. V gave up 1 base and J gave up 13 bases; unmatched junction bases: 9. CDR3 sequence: CASSLSASGKSQFF. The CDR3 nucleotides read TGCGCCAGCAGCTTGTCGGCTAGCGGGAAGAGTCAGTTCTTC.

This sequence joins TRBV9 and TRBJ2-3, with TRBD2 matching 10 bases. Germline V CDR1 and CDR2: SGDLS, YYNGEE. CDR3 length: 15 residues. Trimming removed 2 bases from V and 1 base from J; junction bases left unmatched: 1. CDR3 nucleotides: TGTGCCAGCAGCGTCGGGACTAGCGGCACAGATACGCAGTATTTT. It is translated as CASSVGTSGTDTQYF.

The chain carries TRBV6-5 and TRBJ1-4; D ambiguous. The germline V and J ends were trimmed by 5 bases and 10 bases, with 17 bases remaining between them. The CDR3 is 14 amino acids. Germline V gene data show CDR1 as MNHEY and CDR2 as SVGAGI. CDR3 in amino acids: CASSQMSGFRKLFF. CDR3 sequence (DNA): TGTGCCAGCAGTCAAATGTCCGGGTTCCGAAAACTGTTTTTT.

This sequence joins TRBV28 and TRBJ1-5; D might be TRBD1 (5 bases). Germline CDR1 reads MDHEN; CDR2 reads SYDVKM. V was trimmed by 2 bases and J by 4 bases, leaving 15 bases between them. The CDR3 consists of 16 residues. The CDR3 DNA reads TGTGCCAGCAGTTTAATAGGCGGAGGGGCAAATCAGCCCCAGCATTTT. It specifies CASSLIGGGANQPQHF.

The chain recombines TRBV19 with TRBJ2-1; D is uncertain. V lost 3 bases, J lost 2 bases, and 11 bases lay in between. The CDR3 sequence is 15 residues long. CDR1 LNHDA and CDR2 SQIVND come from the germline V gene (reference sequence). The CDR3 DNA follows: TGTGCCAGTAGTATTGGTCTACCCACCTACAATGAGCAGTTCTTC. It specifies CASSIGLPTYNEQFF.

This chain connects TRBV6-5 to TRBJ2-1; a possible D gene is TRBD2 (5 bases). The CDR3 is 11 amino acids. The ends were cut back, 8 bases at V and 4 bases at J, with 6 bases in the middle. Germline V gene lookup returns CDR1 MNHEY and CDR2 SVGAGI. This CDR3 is CASGLYNEQFF. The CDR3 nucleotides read TGTGCCAGCGGACTGTACAATGAGCAGTTCTTC.

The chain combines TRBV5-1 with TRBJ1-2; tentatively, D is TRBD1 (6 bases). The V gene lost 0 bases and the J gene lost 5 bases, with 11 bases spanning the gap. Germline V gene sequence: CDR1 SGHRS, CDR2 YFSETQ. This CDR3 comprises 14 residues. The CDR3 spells CASSLGLGAYGYTF. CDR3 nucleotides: TGCGCCAGCAGCTTGGGTCTGGGGGCATATGGCTACACCTTC. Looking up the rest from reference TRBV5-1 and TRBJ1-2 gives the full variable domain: KAGVTQTPRYLIKTRGQQVTLSCSPISGHRSVSWYQQTPGQGLQFLFEYFSETQRNKGNFPGRFSGRQFSNSRSEMNVSTLELGDSALYLCASSLGLGAYGYTFGSGTRLTVV.

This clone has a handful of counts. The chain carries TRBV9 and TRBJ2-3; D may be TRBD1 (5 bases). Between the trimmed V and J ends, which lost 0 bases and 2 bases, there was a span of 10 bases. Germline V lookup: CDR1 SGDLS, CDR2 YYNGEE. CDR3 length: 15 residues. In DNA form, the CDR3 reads TGTGCCAGCAGCGTAGAGGGCAGGGCCACAGATACGCAGTATTTT. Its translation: CASSVEGRATDTQYF.

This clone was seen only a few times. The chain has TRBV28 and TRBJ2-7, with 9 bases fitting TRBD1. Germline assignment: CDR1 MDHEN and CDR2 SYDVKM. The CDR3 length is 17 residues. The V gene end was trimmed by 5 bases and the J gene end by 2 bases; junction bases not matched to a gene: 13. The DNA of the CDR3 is TGTGCCAGCAGTCCCGGGACAGGGTATAGGGAGGCCTACGAGCAGTACTTC. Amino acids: CASSPGTGYREAYEQYF.

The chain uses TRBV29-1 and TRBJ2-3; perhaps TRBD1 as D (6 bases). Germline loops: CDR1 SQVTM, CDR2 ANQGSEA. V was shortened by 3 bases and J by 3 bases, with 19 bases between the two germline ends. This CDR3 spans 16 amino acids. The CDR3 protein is CSVDADWGQPTDTQYF. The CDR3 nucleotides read TGCAGCGTTGACGCAGACTGGGGACAACCTACAGATACGCAGTATTTT.